This entry features one T cell receptor beta chain sequence. Its antigen remains undetermined. The record has no base qualities; no much larger clone is one base away. CD8 naive samples were obtained by positive selection for CCR7 among CD45RO-negative cells, yielding a CD45RA+CCR7+ population from which TemRA cells were excluded. Donors were healthy HIV-negative adults with no recently reported acute infections or vaccinations. Every donor was a Caucasian adult residing in Nashville, Tennessee, USA. Blood was collected by leukapheresis, and PBMCs were isolated by Ficoll-Histopaque density gradient centrifugation and then cryopreserved in liquid nitrogen vapor phase. Purity and quantity of every magnetically sorted T cell population were checked by analytical flow cytometry. From each sorted fraction, genomic DNA was isolated and quantified by UV absorbance on a Nanodrop 2000c. These data originate in a study of shared clonotypes between healthy human individuals (dated by TCRdb to 2018 to 2020). For context, the study as a whole: A few men and a couple of women, aged 18 to 49 years, made up the cohort. For each donor, three plates each were used for CD4 naive and CD4 memory, two plates were used for CD8 naive, and one plate was used for CD8 memory. To estimate repertoire size and how much clonotypes are shared between individuals, the study performed deep sequencing of blood TCR repertoires from a handful of healthy adults. Different laboratories and diverse techniques were used to prepare libraries and sequence TCR repertoires, to increase sequencing depth and limit assay-specific biases. Per donor, leukapheresis produced somewhere between about 0.94 and 9.5 billion PBMCs.

The paper's findings and limits, for the study overall: Because the study included only a small number of donors, the genetic and exposure-history diversity represented was limited. When a handful of donors were compared, the shared fraction of clonotypes was about 5.4% for naive CD4, roughly 3.4% for naive CD8, 2% to 2.5% for memory CD4, and around 0.4% for memory CD8. Rarefaction of sorted-subset datasets indicated incomplete sequencing despite the large sequencing depth. Naive subsets generally had larger estimated clonotype richness than memory subsets. Sampling was restricted to blood, and TCR repertoires in tissues likely differ from the TCR repertoires found in blood. Pairwise subsampling led to the expectation that sequencing depth would affect the degree of clonotype sharing among donors. Compared with non-shared clonotypes, clonotypes shared by all four sorted-subset donors had higher generation probabilities.

CDR1 and CDR2 are read off the germline V gene as MDHEN and SYDVKM. There are 14 amino acids in the CDR3, from cysteine to phenylalanine inclusive. CDR3 DNA is the only sequence kept; it has 42 bases, read in frame from the first base. V gives up 7 bases and J gives up 2 bases, and the segment between their germline ends measures 14 bases. Using the deep immunoSEQ assay, TCR CDR3 regions were amplified from genomic DNA by multiplex PCR. Extracted genomic DNA from each cell subset was spread evenly across all wells of several immunoSEQ 96-well plates, with each plate serving as a replicate. For sorted subsets, roughly 190 ng of genomic DNA, equivalent to about 30,000 T cell genomes, went into each replicate PCR. Purified libraries were quantified with a Qubit 3.0 fluorometer, sized on a Bioanalyzer 2100, and re-quantified with the KAPA Library Quantification kit. Every immunoSEQ 96-well plate was sequenced on a dedicated single-read 150-cycle Illumina NextSeq 550 flow cell. On the study's bioinformatics: Because the immunoSEQ output included only junctional sequences and no quality scores, the filtering could not be the same as the filtering used for full-length reads. To assign V/J genes and CDR3, sequences were annotated against IMGT germline references using PyIR, a Python wrapper for IgBLAST v1.9. Any read was removed if the V/J assignment was weak (E-value above 1e-6), the CDR3 was missing, or the read contained stop codons, out-of-frame junctions, or ambiguous translated residues. V3J clonotypes were defined as sequences sharing the same inferred V gene, J gene, and CDR3 amino acid sequence. The percentage overlap between two repertoires was calculated by dividing the number of shared unique clonotypes by the size of the smaller repertoire. Repertoire richness was assessed with RTK rarefaction, the Chao1 estimator, and Recon v2.1 estimates of unobserved clonotypes. Generation probabilities were computed with OLGA for all TCRbeta clonotypes obtained by the gDNA method from several donors. TCRdb mirrors the immuneACCESS table, restricted to in-frame sequences. Some clones are absent from its copies; in checked studies, under half trace to an unresolved V gene, and the reason for the others is unknown. V and J calls and clone size are given by that table; D and trimming were obtained from the DNA. This sample is represented by around 2.1 million clones; 93% of them were singletons. The top ten clonotypes cover about 1.5% of the sample.

The sequencing sample was made of naive CD8+ T cells from PBMCs. The label giving this sample's cell subset or site can be read as: CD45RA+CCR7+. The rearrangement joined TRBV28 to TRBJ1-2, with the D gene not confidently named. The origin of this receptor is a man aged 18 to 29 in good health. Some clones in this sample may be carry-over from other donors' samples. The DNA sequence is given as TGTGCCAGCATGCCACGGAACACAAACTATGGCTACACCTTC. It translates to CASMPRNTNYGYTF.